This T cell receptor beta chain derives from a study of shared clonotypes between healthy human individuals (TCRdb year 2020). Background on the whole study: Two women and three men aged 18 to 49 years were included in the cohort. Per donor, three plates each were used for CD4 naive and CD4 memory, two for CD8 naive, and one for CD8 memory. The study deeply sequenced blood TCR repertoires of five healthy adults to estimate repertoire size and the extent of clonotype sharing between individuals. Libraries were prepared and TCR repertoires were sequenced by different laboratories using diverse techniques, in order to increase sequencing depth and limit assay-specific biases. Between about 0.85 and 9.5 billion PBMCs per donor were obtained by leukapheresis. Overall study outcomes, separate from this receptor: When a few donors were compared, the shared fraction of clonotypes was 5% to 6.5% for naive CD4, around 4% for naive CD8, 2% to 2.5% for memory CD4, and under 0.5% for memory CD8. Sampling was restricted to blood, and TCR repertoires in tissues likely differ from the TCR repertoires found in blood. Larger estimated clonotype richness was generally found for naive subsets than for memory subsets. The genetic and exposure-history diversity represented was limited by the small number of donors. Pairwise subsampling led to the expectation that sequencing depth would affect the degree of clonotype sharing among donors. Incomplete sequencing was indicated by rarefaction of sorted-subset datasets, despite the large sequencing depth. Clonotypes shared by all four sorted-subset donors showed higher generation probabilities than non-shared clonotypes.

TCR CDR3 regions were amplified from genomic DNA by multiplex PCR using the deep immunoSEQ assay. Extracted genomic DNA from each cell subset was spread evenly across all wells of several immunoSEQ 96-well plates, with each plate serving as a replicate. For sorted subsets, each replicate PCR was loaded with around 220 ng genomic DNA, equivalent to about 30,000 T cell genomes. Purified libraries were quantified with a Qubit 3.0 fluorometer, sized on a Bioanalyzer 2100, and re-quantified with the KAPA Library Quantification kit. Every immunoSEQ 96-well plate was sequenced on a dedicated single-read 150-cycle Illumina NextSeq 550 flow cell. As for the authors' bioinformatics: Because the immunoSEQ output included only junctional sequences and no quality scores, the filtering could not be the same as the filtering used for full-length reads. To assign V/J genes and CDR3, sequences were annotated against IMGT germline references using PyIR, a Python wrapper for IgBLAST v1.9. Any read was removed if the V/J assignment was weak (E-value above 1e-6), the CDR3 was missing, or the read contained stop codons, out-of-frame junctions, or ambiguous translated residues. V3J clonotypes were defined as sequences sharing an identical inferred V gene, J gene, and CDR3 amino acid sequence. Percentage overlap between repertoires was calculated by dividing the number of shared unique clonotypes by the size of the smaller repertoire. Richness of each repertoire was evaluated using RTK rarefaction, the Chao1 estimator, and Recon v2.1 estimates of unobserved clonotypes. Generation probabilities for all TCRbeta clonotypes obtained by the gDNA method from a handful of donors were computed using OLGA. TCRdb took over this immuneACCESS table, retaining in-frame rearrangements with V and J assigned. Such tables are incomplete; in checked studies, under half of the missing clones stem from an unresolved V gene, and the remainder is unexplained. V, J and clone size reflect that table, while D and trimming were determined from the DNA. The sample includes roughly 170,000 clones, with 65% to 80% observed a single time. The ten largest account for over 9.5% of the sample.

As concerns this clone: Its specific antigen is unknown. One base away there is no much larger clone; base qualities are not given.

The germline V gene (reference sequence) sets CDR1 to SEHNR and CDR2 to FQNEAQ. Between the V and J ends, shortened by 1 base and 3 bases respectively, the junction contains 6 bases. The CDR3, from cysteine to phenylalanine, totals 13 residues. Of all the DNA, just the CDR3 is kept, 39 bases in frame from base 1. The donors were healthy, HIV-negative adults with no recently reported acute infections or vaccinations. Every donor was a Caucasian adult residing in Nashville, Tennessee, USA. CD4+ T cells were enriched through magnetic negative selection, after which naive cells were positively selected on CD45RA and the remaining negative fraction served as the memory subset. After blood collection by leukapheresis, PBMCs were isolated using Ficoll-Histopaque density gradient centrifugation and then cryopreserved in the vapor phase of liquid nitrogen. Analytical flow cytometry was used to check the purity and quantity of each magnetically sorted T cell population. Genomic DNA was isolated from each sorted fraction and quantified by UV absorbance on a Nanodrop 2000c.

This TCR came from a man younger than 40 in good health. The chain joins TRBV7-9 to TRBJ1-2, with no confidently assigned D gene. Material: memory CD4+ T cells sorted from blood. The cell subset or site label corresponds to: CD45RA-negative fraction. The nucleotide sequence is given as TGTGCCAGCAGCTTAGGCGTCTACTATGGCTACACCTTC. This gives the protein CASSLGVYYGYTF. The variable domain in full, with residues beyond the CDR3 obtained from the reference TRBV7-9 and TRBJ1-2 genes, is DTGVSQNPRHKITKRGQNVTFRCDPISEHNRLYWYRQTLGQGPEFLTYFQNEAQLEKSRLLSDRFSAERPKGSFSTLEIQRTEQGDSAMYLCASSLGVYYGYTFGSGTRLTVV.